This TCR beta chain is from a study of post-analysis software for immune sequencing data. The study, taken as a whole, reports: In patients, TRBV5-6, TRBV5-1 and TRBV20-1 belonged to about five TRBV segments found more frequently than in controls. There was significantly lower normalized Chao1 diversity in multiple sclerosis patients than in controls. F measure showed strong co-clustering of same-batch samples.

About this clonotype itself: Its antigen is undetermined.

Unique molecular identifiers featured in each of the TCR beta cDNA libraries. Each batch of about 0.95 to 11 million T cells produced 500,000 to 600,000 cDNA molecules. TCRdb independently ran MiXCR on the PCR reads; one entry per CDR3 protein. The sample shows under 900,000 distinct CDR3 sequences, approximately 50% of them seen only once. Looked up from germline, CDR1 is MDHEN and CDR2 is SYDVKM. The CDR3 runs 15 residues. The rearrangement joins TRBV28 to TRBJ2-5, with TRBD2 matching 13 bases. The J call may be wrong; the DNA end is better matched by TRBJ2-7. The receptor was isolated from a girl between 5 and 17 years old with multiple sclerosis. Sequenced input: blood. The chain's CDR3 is CASRPTSGGAHEQYF. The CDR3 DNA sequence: TGTGCCAGCAGACCTACTAGCGGGGGGGCCCACGAGCAGTACTTC.